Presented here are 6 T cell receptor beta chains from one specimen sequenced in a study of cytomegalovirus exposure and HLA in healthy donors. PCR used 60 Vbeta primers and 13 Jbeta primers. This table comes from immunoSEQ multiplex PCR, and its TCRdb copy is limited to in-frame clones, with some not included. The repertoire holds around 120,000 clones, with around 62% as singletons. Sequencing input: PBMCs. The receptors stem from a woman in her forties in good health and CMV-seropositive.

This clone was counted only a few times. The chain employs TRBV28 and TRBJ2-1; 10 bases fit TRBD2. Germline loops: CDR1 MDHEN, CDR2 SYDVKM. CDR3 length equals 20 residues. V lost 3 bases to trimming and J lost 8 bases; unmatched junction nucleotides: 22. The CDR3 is CASSLGTYVWGSGRTDEQFF. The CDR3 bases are TGTGCCAGCAGTTTGGGGACTTACGTCTGGGGTAGCGGGAGGACGGATGAGCAGTTCTTC.

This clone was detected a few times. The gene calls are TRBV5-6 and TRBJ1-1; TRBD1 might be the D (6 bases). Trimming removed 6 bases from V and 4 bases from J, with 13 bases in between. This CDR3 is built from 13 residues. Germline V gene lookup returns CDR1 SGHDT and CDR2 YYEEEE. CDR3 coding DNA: TGTGCCAGCATCATAACAGGGTCCACTGAAGCTTTCTTT. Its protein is CASIITGSTEAFF.

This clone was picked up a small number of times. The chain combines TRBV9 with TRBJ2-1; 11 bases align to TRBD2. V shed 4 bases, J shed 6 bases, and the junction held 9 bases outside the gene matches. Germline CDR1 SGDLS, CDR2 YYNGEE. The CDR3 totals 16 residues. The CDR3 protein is CASSLLSTSGSNEQFF. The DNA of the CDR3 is TGTGCCAGCAGCCTACTCTCAACTAGCGGGAGCAATGAGCAGTTCTTC.

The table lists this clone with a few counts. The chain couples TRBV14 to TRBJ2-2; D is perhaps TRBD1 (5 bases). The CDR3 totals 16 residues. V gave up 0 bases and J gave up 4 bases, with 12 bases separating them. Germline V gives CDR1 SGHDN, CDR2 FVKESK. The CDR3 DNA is TGTGCCAGCAGCCAAGAACTGTCTGGGGCCACCGGGGAGCTGTTTTTT. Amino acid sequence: CASSQELSGATGELFF.

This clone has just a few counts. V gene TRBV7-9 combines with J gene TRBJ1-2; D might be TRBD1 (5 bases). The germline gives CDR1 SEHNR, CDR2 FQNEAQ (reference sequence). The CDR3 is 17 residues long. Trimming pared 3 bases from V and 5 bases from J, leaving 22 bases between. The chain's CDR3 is CASSLPSWGGSEYGYTF. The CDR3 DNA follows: TGTGCCAGCAGCTTGCCGTCTTGGGGGGGTTCTGAATATGGCTACACCTTC.

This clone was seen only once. CDR3: CAWNAGPGSAEQYF. For the CDR3, the DNA is TGTGCCTGGAACGCTGGGCCCGGATCTGCCGAGCAGTACTTC. V usage is TRBV30 and J usage is TRBJ2-7; no clear D. Trimming removed 4 bases from V and 6 bases from J, with 19 bases in between. Germline V gives CDR1 GTSNPN, CDR2 SVGIG (reference sequence). This CDR3 is 14 amino acids long.